This is a list of T cell receptor beta chains from one sample in a study of T cell responses to AZD1222 COVID-19 vaccine. Here immunoSEQ multiplex PCR was the method, and the copy in TCRdb shows in-frame clones only, minus some. The data hold around 180,000 clones, with around 89% observed a single time. The sequencing here drew on peripheral blood, taken 28 days after the second AZD1222 dose. These receptor sequences come from an adult who received the AZD1222 COVID-19 vaccine. The CDR3 runs from the conserved cysteine through the conserved F or W. A D gene is named only where the DNA matches it firmly. A row's size may be missing; if present it is once, few, many or a size class.

v_gene: TRBV3-1/TRBV3-2
d_gene: NA
j_gene: TRBJ2-7
abundance: NA
CDR3nt: TGTGCCAGCAGTCCTTTCGGGACGGGAAGCGGCGAGCAGTACTTC
CDR3aa: CASSPFGTGSGEQYF

v_gene: TRBV18
d_gene: NA
j_gene: TRBJ1-4
abundance: once
CDR3nt: TGTGCCTCTGGACCAACTAATGAAAAACTGTTTTTT
CDR3aa: CASGPTNEKLFF

v_gene: TRBV2
d_gene: NA
j_gene: TRBJ1-5
abundance: NA
CDR3nt: TGTGCCAGCAGTGAACGGCAGAGCAATCAGCCCCAGCATTTT
CDR3aa: CASSERQSNQPQHF

v_gene: TRBV12-3/TRBV12-4
d_gene: TRBD2
j_gene: TRBJ2-1
abundance: NA
CDR3nt: TGTGCCAGCAGTTTACAGCGGGAGGGTGAGCAGTTCTTC
CDR3aa: CASSLQREGEQFF

v_gene: TRBV7-2
d_gene: TRBD1
j_gene: TRBJ2-2
abundance: once
CDR3nt: TGTGCCAGCAGACCCCCGGGACAGGGGGAAACCGGGGAGCTGTTTTTT
CDR3aa: CASRPPGQGETGELFF

v_gene: TRBV19
d_gene: TRBD1
j_gene: TRBJ2-2
abundance: NA
CDR3nt: TGTGCCAGTAGTATGGAAGGGACAGGCCGCCAAATCAACACCGGGGAGCTGTTTTTT
CDR3aa: CASSMEGTGRQINTGELFF

v_gene: TRBV24-1
d_gene: TRBD2
j_gene: TRBJ2-1
abundance: NA
CDR3nt: TGTGCCACCAGTGATTGGGGAGCGGGAGGGCCGGAGAATGAGCAGTTCTTC
CDR3aa: CATSDWGAGGPENEQFF

v_gene: TRBV24-1
d_gene: TRBD2
j_gene: TRBJ2-1
abundance: NA
CDR3nt: TGTGCCACCAGTGGAACCCACTTAGCGGGGCTCCCCTACAATGAGCAGTTCTTC
CDR3aa: CATSGTHLAGLPYNEQFF

v_gene: TRBV5-6
d_gene: NA
j_gene: TRBJ2-7
abundance: NA
CDR3nt: TGTGCCAGCAGCCCTAGAAGAGGGAACGAGCAGTACTTC
CDR3aa: CASSPRRGNEQYF

v_gene: TRBV21-1
d_gene: NA
j_gene: TRBJ1-5
abundance: once
CDR3nt: TGTGCCAGCAGCAAAGCGGGCAATCAGCCCCAGCATTTT
CDR3aa: CASSKAGNQPQHF

v_gene: TRBV14
d_gene: NA
j_gene: TRBJ1-1
abundance: NA
CDR3nt: TGTGCCAGCAGCCACTTCAGGTCGGGAACTGAAGCTTTCTTT
CDR3aa: CASSHFRSGTEAFF

v_gene: TRBV4-1
d_gene: TRBD1
j_gene: TRBJ1-4
abundance: NA
CDR3nt: TGCGCCAGCAGCCAAGAGGCGAGGGGGCGTTATGAAAAACTGTTTTTT
CDR3aa: CASSQEARGRYEKLFF

v_gene: TRBV30
d_gene: NA
j_gene: TRBJ2-7
abundance: NA
CDR3nt: TGTGCCTCTTCGGTAGGGGGTGTGGGGACCTACGAGCAGTACTTC
CDR3aa: CASSVGGVGTYEQYF

v_gene: TRBV9
d_gene: NA
j_gene: TRBJ2-1
abundance: NA
CDR3nt: TGTGCCAGCAGCGTAGGCGGAAGTCGGCGGGCACTATTCTCCTACAATGAGCAGTTCTTC
CDR3aa: CASSVGGSRRALFSYNEQFF

v_gene: TRBV27
d_gene: TRBD1
j_gene: TRBJ2-5
abundance: NA
CDR3nt: TGTGCCAGCAGTTTACGTCAGGGGGCTCGGTACCAAGAGACCCAGTACTTC
CDR3aa: CASSLRQGARYQETQYF

v_gene: TRBV5-1
d_gene: TRBD1
j_gene: TRBJ2-7
abundance: NA
CDR3nt: TGCGCCAGCAGCTTGACAGGGGGTCCCTACGAGCAGTACTTC
CDR3aa: CASSLTGGPYEQYF

v_gene: TRBV6-5
d_gene: TRBD2
j_gene: TRBJ2-7
abundance: NA
CDR3nt: TGTGCCAGCAGTTACGGTAGCGGGAGCTCCTACGAGCAGTACTTC
CDR3aa: CASSYGSGSSYEQYF

v_gene: TRBV28
d_gene: TRBD1
j_gene: TRBJ1-1
abundance: NA
CDR3nt: TGTGCCAGCAGTTCCCCCCTCGGGGCAGGGGGGACTGAAGCTTTCTTT
CDR3aa: CASSSPLGAGGTEAFF

v_gene: TRBV19
d_gene: NA
j_gene: TRBJ1-6
abundance: NA
CDR3nt: TGTGCCAGTAGTAATCCAGGGGTTTCACCCCTCCACTTT
CDR3aa: CASSNPGVSPLHF

v_gene: TRBV5-1
d_gene: NA
j_gene: TRBJ2-2
abundance: few
CDR3nt: TGCGCCAGCAGGTGGGGAGCGAACACCGGGGAGCTGTTTTTT
CDR3aa: CASRWGANTGELFF

v_gene: TRBV28
d_gene: TRBD2
j_gene: TRBJ2-7
abundance: NA
CDR3nt: TGTGCCAGCAGAACTAGCGGGAGTTTCTACGAGCAGTACTTC
CDR3aa: CASRTSGSFYEQYF

v_gene: TRBV28
d_gene: NA
j_gene: TRBJ1-6
abundance: NA
CDR3nt: TGTGCCAGCAGGGGAGGGGGAGACTATAATTCACCCCTCCACTTT
CDR3aa: CASRGGGDYNSPLHF

v_gene: TRBV20-1
d_gene: TRBD1
j_gene: TRBJ1-2
abundance: NA
CDR3nt: TGCAGTGCTAGTAATGACAGGGCTACAGCTAACTATGGCTACACCTTC
CDR3aa: CSASNDRATANYGYTF

v_gene: TRBV7-3
d_gene: NA
j_gene: TRBJ2-1
abundance: NA
CDR3nt: TGTGCCAGCAGCCGCGCCTTGGAGGGCCTCCACAATGAGCAGTTCTTC
CDR3aa: CASSRALEGLHNEQFF

v_gene: TRBV18
d_gene: TRBD1
j_gene: TRBJ2-7
abundance: NA
CDR3nt: TGTGCCAGCTCACCAATGCAGGACAGGGGGTCCGAGCAGTACTTC
CDR3aa: CASSPMQDRGSEQYF

v_gene: TRBV28
d_gene: NA
j_gene: TRBJ2-7
abundance: NA
CDR3nt: TGTGCCAGCGTGGGGAGCCTACTCTCCTACGAGCAGTACTTC
CDR3aa: CASVGSLLSYEQYF

v_gene: TRBV18
d_gene: TRBD1
j_gene: TRBJ2-7
abundance: NA
CDR3nt: TGTGCCAGCTCACTACGGGCGGGGACAGGGGGCGCCCCCTACGAGCAGTACTTC
CDR3aa: CASSLRAGTGGAPYEQYF

v_gene: TRBV7-9
d_gene: NA
j_gene: TRBJ1-1
abundance: NA
CDR3nt: TGTGCCAGCAGCTTAACAGGTAGTAGCACTGAAGCTTTCTTT
CDR3aa: CASSLTGSSTEAFF

v_gene: TRBV5-6
d_gene: NA
j_gene: TRBJ2-2
abundance: NA
CDR3nt: TGTGCCAGCAGCGCGGACTACGCCGGGGAGCTGTTTTTT
CDR3aa: CASSADYAGELFF

v_gene: TRBV4-2
d_gene: NA
j_gene: TRBJ1-4
abundance: NA
CDR3nt: TGTGCCAGCAGCCCGGAACCTGTGGGGGCTATGGGTGAAAAACTGTTTTTT
CDR3aa: CASSPEPVGAMGEKLFF

v_gene: TRBV2
d_gene: NA
j_gene: TRBJ2-1
abundance: NA
CDR3nt: TGTGCCAGCAGTGACCCGGCTTTTTCCTACAATGAGCAGTTCTTC
CDR3aa: CASSDPAFSYNEQFF

v_gene: TRBV7-2
d_gene: TRBD1
j_gene: TRBJ2-3
abundance: few
CDR3nt: TGTGCCAGCAGCTTCAGACAGGGGGGGGATACGCAGTATTTT
CDR3aa: CASSFRQGGDTQYF

v_gene: TRBV28
d_gene: TRBD2
j_gene: TRBJ2-1
abundance: NA
CDR3nt: TGTGCCAGCAGTACCTTAGCGGGAGGGCCAAGTGAGCAGTTCTTC
CDR3aa: CASSTLAGGPSEQFF

v_gene: TRBV6-5
d_gene: NA
j_gene: TRBJ2-1
abundance: NA
CDR3nt: TGTGCCAGCAGTTCCGGGGAAAGGCCCTACAATGAGCAGTTCTTC
CDR3aa: CASSSGERPYNEQFF

v_gene: TRBV3-1/TRBV3-2
d_gene: TRBD1
j_gene: TRBJ1-5
abundance: NA
CDR3nt: TGTGCCAGCAGCCACAGACAGGGTAGCAATCAGCCCCAGCATTTT
CDR3aa: CASSHRQGSNQPQHF

v_gene: TRBV3-1/TRBV3-2
d_gene: NA
j_gene: TRBJ1-3
abundance: NA
CDR3nt: TGTGCCAGCAGTTGGGACTCTGGAAACACCATATATTTT
CDR3aa: CASSWDSGNTIYF

v_gene: TRBV28
d_gene: NA
j_gene: TRBJ2-3
abundance: NA
CDR3nt: TGTGCCAGCAGTTTATTCTTGGACAGCACAGATACGCAGTATTTT
CDR3aa: CASSLFLDSTDTQYF

v_gene: TRBV4-2
d_gene: NA
j_gene: TRBJ1-1
abundance: NA
CDR3nt: TGTGCCAGCAGCCAAGCGGGGGAGGCGAACACTGAAGCTTTCTTT
CDR3aa: CASSQAGEANTEAFF

v_gene: TRBV30
d_gene: NA
j_gene: TRBJ1-5
abundance: NA
CDR3nt: TGTGCCTGGAGTGTGGGGGGATCGGGACAGCCCCAGCATTTT
CDR3aa: CAWSVGGSGQPQHF

v_gene: TRBV7-2
d_gene: NA
j_gene: TRBJ2-7
abundance: NA
CDR3nt: TGTGCCAGCAGCTGCGCACCTATGGGGTCTTCCTACGAGCAGTACTTC
CDR3aa: CASSCAPMGSSYEQYF